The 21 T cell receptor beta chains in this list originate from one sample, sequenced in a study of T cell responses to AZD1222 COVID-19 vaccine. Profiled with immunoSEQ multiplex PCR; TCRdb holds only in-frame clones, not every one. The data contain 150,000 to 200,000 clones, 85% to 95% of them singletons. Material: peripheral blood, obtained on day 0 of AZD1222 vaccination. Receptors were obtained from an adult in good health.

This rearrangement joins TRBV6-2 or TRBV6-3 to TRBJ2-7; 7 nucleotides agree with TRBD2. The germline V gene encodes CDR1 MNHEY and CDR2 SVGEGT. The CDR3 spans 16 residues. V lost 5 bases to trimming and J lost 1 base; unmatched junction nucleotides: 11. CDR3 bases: TGTGCCAGCAGTGCCTGGACTAGAGGGTTATCCTACGAGCAGTACTTC. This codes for CASSAWTRGLSYEQYF.

DNA of the CDR3: TGTGCCAGCAGTTTCGACGCAGAGGGAAACACCATATATTTT. This encodes CASSFDAEGNTIYF. The chain uses TRBV6-5 and TRBJ1-3; D is ambiguous. This CDR3 is built from 14 residues. Germline V CDR1 and CDR2: MNHEY, SVGAGI. V lost 4 bases and J lost 4, with 11 bases in between.

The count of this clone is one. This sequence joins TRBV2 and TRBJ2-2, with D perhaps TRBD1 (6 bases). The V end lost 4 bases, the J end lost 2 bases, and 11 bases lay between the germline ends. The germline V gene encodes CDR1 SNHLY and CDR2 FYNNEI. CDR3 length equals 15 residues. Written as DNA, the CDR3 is TGTGCCAGCAGTGCCGGGACAACCAACACCGGGGAGCTGTTTTTT. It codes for CASSAGTTNTGELFF.

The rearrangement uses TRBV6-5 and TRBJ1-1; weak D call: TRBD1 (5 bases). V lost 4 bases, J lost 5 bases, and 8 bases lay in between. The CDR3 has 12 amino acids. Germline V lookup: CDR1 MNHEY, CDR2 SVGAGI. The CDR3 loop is CASSSRGTEAFF. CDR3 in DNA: TGTGCCAGCAGTTCTAGGGGTACTGAAGCTTTCTTT.

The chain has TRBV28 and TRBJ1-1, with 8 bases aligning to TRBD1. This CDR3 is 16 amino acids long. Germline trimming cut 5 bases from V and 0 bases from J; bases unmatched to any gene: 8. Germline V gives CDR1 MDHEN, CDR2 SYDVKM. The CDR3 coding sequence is TGTGCCAGCAGTCCGGACAGGGCAGGGGTGAACACTGAAGCTTTCTTT. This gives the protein CASSPDRAGVNTEAFF.

CDR3 nucleotide sequence: TGTGCCAGCAGTGTCGAGGGGAACACTGAAGCTTTCTTT. This codes for CASSVEGNTEAFF. The chain combines TRBV2 with TRBJ1-1; no definite D call. V was cut by 4 bases and J by 1 base, with 7 bases left in between. CDR3 length: 13 amino acids. Germline loops: CDR1 SNHLY, CDR2 FYNNEI. Full variable domain (missing parts from reference TRBV2 and TRBJ1-1): EPEVTQTPSHQVTQMGQEVILRCVPISNHLYFYWYRQILGQKVEFLVSFYNNEISEKSEIFDDQFSVERPDGSNFTLKIRSTKLEDSAMYFCASSVEGNTEAFFGQGTRLTVV.

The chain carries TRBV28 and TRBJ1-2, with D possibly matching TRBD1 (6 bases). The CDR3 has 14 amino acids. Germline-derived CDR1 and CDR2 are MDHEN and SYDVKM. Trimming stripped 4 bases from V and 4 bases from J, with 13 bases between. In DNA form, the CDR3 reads TGTGCCAGCAGTTCGGGGGCCTCCCCCTATGGCTACACCTTC. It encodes CASSSGASPYGYTF.

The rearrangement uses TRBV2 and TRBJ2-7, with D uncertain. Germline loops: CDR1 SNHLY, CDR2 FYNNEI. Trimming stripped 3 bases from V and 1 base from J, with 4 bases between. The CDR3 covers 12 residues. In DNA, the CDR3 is TGTGCCAGCAGTGATTCTTCCTACGAGCAGTACTTC. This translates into CASSDSSYEQYF.

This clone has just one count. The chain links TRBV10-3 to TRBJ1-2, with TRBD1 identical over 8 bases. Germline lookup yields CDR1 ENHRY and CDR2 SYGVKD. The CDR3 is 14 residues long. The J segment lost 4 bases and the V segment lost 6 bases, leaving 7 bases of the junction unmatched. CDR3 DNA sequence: TGTGCCATCAGCTCCGGGACAGGACTCTATGGCTACACCTTC. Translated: CAISSGTGLYGYTF.

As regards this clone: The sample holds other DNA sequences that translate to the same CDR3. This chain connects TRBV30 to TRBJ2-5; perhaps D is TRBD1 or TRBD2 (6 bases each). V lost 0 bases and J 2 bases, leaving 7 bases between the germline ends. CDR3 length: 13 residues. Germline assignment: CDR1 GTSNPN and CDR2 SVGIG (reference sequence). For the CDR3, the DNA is TGTGCCTGGAGTGTAGGGGGGCAAGAGACCCAGTACTTC. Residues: CAWSVGGQETQYF.

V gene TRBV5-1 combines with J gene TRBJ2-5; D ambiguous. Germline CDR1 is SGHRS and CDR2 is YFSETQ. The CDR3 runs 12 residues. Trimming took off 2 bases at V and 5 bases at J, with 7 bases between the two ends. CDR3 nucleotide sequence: TGCGCCAGCAGCTTTACCGAGGAGACCCAGTACTTC. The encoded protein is CASSFTEETQYF.

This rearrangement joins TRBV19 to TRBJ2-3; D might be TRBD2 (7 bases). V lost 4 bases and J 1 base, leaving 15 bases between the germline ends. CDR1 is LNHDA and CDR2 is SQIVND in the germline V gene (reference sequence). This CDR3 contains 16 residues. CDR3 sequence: CASSTIRGAGTDTQYF. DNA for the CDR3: TGTGCCAGTAGTACCATCCGGGGGGCGGGCACAGATACGCAGTATTTT.

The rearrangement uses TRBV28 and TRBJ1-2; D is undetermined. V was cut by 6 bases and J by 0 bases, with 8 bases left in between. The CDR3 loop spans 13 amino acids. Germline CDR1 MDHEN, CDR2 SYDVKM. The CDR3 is CASRTDPNYGYTF. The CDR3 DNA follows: TGTGCCAGCAGGACGGACCCTAACTATGGCTACACCTTC.

In nucleotides, the CDR3 is TGTGCCAGCAGATTTGGCCGGGACACGGACCCTAACGGCGATCAGCCCCAGCATTTT. It codes for CASRFGRDTDPNGDQPQHF. This rearrangement joins TRBV21-1 to TRBJ1-5; the D segment call TRBD1 is taken from the table without a DNA check. TRBV21-1 counts as a pseudogene. This CDR3 spans 19 amino acids.

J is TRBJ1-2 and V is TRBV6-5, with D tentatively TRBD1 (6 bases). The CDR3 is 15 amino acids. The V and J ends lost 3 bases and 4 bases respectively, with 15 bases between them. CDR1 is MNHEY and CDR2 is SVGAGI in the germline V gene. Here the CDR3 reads CASSYDRNDFYGYTF. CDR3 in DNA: TGTGCCAGCAGTTATGACAGGAACGATTTCTATGGCTACACCTTC.

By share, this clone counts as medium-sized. The CDR3 here is CASSQDGGAVPPYEQYF. The DNA for the CDR3 is TGTGCCAGCAGCCAAGATGGGGGGGCAGTTCCCCCCTACGAGCAGTACTTC. The rearrangement joins TRBV3-1 (or the pseudogene TRBV3-2) to TRBJ2-7; TRBD2 is a possible D gene (7 bases). The CDR3 is 17 residues long. V lost 0 bases and J 2 bases, leaving 17 bases between the germline ends. CDR1 LGHDT and CDR2 YNNKEL come from the germline V gene (reference sequence).

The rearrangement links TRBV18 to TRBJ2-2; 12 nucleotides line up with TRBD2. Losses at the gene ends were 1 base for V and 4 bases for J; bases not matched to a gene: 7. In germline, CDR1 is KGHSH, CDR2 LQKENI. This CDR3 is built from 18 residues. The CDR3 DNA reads TGTGCCAGCTCACCACTCCGGTGGACTAGCGGGGTCACCGGGGAGCTGTTTTTT. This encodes CASSPLRWTSGVTGELFF.

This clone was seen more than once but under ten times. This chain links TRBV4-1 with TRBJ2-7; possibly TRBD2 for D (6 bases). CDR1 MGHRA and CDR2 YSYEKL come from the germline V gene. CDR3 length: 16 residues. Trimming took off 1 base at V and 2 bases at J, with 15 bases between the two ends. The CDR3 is CASSQVPSGLAYEQYF. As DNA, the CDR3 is TGCGCCAGCAGCCAAGTGCCCAGCGGGCTAGCCTACGAGCAGTACTTC.

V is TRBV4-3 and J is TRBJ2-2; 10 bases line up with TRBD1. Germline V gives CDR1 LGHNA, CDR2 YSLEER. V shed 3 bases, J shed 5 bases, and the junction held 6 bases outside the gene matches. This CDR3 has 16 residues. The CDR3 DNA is TGCGCCAGCAGCCATTCCGGGACAGGGGAAACCGGGGAGCTGTTTTTT. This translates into CASSHSGTGETGELFF.

Written as DNA, the CDR3 is TGTGCCATCAGTGAGTCGACCGCAGGGGCCGCTGAAGCTTTCTTT. This codes for CAISESTAGAAEAFF. This sequence joins TRBV10-3 and TRBJ1-1; weak D call: TRBD1 (6 bases). Germline V gene lookup returns CDR1 ENHRY and CDR2 SYGVKD. CDR3 size: 15 residues. V dropped 0 bases and J dropped 6 bases, with 14 bases sitting between them.

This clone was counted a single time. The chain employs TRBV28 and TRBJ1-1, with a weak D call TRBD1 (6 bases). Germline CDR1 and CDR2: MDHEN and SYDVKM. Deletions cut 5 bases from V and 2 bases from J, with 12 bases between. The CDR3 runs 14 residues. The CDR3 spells CASSPWTENTEAFF. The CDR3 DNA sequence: TGTGCCAGCAGTCCTTGGACAGAAAACACTGAAGCTTTCTTT.